A few counts support the clone carrying this T cell receptor beta chain. No antigen is known for it. The source of the sample is a study of beta chain features in type 1 diabetes. Study-wide context: Sorted cell examination encompassed about 110,000,000 cells across all samples. General study findings and limits: For type 1 diabetes patients, VDJ junctions showed fewer insertions and more deletions.

As every portion of the isolated RNA was reverse transcribed, the sequencing read expressed TCRB transcripts. Measured with immunoSEQ multiplex PCR; TCRdb has only the in-frame clones, and not every one. Among 35,000 to 45,000 clones listed, 64% were seen once. Germline assignment: CDR1 SGHRS and CDR2 YFSETQ. V lost 7 bases and J lost 9, with 20 bases in between. CDR3 length: 14 residues. Sorted CD4+ subsets: naive, central memory, regulatory, stem cell-like memory (CD45RO/CCR7/CD25/CD127/CD95/CD27 panel). The material sequenced was Tregs from blood. The chain combines TRBV5-1 with TRBJ2-1; TRBD2 might be the D (6 bases). This TCR came from a woman younger than 45 in good health. CDR3 loop: CASREPLKAGEQFF. CDR3 nucleotide sequence: TGCGCCAGCCGTGAACCCCTAAAAGCGGGTGAGCAGTTCTTC.